This T cell receptor (beta chain) was recovered during a study of radiotherapy plus CTLA-4 blockade in lung cancer. Study-level background: With 25% to 40% of patients having disease control, objective responses were seen in less than 20%.

Overall study findings and caveats: Response was reportedly best predicted by early blood T cell clone dynamics, with interferon-beta. Following radiotherapy plus ipilimumab, tumor-derived TCR clones expanded in the blood.

A few counts support this clone. Its target is not known. The CDR3 spans 13 residues. Trimming pared 3 bases from V and 5 bases from J, leaving 10 bases between. In germline, CDR1 is SGHAT, CDR2 FQNNGV. Sequencing used immunoSEQ multiplex PCR; TCRdb keeps in-frame clones, though not all of them. Seen here are roughly 97,000 clones, about four fifths observed once, and the top ten hold 2.8%. The sequence came from a human donor with non-small cell lung cancer who had a partial response to radiotherapy plus ipilimumab. Some clones in this sample may be carry-over from other donors' samples. This chain joins TRBV11-2 and TRBJ2-5, with a possible D match to TRBD1 (6 bases). The sequencing here drew on peripheral blood, taken from a patient treated with radiotherapy plus ipilimumab. The CDR3 coding sequence is TGTGCCAGCAGCTTCACAGGGTTGGAGACCCAGTACTTC. It is translated as CASSFTGLETQYF.